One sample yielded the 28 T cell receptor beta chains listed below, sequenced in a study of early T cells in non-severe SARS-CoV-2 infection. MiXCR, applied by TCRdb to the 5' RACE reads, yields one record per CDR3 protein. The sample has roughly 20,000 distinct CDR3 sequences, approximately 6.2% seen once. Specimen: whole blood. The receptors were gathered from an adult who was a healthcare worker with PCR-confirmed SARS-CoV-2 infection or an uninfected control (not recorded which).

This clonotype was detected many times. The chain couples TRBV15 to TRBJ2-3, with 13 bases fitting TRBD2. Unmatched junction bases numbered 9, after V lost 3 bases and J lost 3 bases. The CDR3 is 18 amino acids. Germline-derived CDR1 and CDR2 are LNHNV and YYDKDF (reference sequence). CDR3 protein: CATSSTSGREIGTDTQYF. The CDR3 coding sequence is TGTGCCACCAGCAGTACTAGCGGGAGGGAGATTGGTACAGATACGCAGTATTTT.

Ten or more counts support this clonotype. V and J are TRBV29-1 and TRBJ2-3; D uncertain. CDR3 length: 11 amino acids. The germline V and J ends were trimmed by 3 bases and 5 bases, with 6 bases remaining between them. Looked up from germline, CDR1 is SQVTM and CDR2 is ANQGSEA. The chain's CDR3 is CSVEVGDTQYF. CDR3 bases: TGCAGCGTTGAGGTCGGAGATACGCAGTATTTT.

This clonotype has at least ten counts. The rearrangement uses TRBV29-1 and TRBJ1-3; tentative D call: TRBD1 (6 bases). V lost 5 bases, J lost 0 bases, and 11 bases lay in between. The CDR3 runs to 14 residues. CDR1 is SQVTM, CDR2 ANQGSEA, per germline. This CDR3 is CSVIADSSGNTIYF. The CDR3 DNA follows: TGCAGCGTTATCGCGGACAGCTCTGGAAACACCATATATTTT.

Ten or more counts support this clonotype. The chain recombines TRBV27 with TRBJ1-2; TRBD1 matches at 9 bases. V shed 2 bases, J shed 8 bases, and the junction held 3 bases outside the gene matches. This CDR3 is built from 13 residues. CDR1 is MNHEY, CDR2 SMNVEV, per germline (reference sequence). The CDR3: CASSLGTGRGYTF. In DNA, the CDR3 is TGTGCCAGCAGTTTAGGGACAGGGAGAGGCTACACCTTC.

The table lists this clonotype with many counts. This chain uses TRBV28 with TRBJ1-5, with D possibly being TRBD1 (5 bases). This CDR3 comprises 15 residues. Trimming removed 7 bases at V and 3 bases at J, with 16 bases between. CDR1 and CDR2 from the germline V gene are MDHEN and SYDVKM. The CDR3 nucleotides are TGTGCCAGCACCTCGAGTAGGGGCGACAATCAGCCCCAGCATTTT. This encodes CASTSSRGDNQPQHF.

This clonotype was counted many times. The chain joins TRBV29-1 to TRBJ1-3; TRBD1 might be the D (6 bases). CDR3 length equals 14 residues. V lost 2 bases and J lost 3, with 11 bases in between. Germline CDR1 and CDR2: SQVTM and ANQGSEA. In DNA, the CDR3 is TGCAGCGTTGAAACAGGGAAAGGTGGAAACACCATATATTTT. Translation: CSVETGKGGNTIYF.

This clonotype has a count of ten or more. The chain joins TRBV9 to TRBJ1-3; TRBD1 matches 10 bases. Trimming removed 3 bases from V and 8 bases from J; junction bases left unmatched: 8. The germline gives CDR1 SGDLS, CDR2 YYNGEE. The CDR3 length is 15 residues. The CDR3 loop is CASSEQTGGAYTIYF. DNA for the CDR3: TGTGCCAGCAGCGAACAGACAGGGGGCGCGTACACCATATATTTT.

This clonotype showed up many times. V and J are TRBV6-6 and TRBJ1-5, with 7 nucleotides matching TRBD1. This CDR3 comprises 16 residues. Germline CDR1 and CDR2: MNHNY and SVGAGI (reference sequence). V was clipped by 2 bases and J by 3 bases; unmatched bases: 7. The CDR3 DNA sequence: TGTGCCAGCAGTTACGAAGTCAGGGGGTTCAATCAGCCCCAGCATTTT. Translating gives CASSYEVRGFNQPQHF.

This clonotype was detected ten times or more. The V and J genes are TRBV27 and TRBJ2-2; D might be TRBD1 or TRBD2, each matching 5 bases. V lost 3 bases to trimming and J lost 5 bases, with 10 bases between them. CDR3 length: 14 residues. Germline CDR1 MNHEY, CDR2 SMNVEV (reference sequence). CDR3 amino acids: CASSFVGETGELFF. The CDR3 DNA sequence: TGTGCCAGCAGTTTTGTGGGGGAGACCGGGGAGCTGTTTTTT.

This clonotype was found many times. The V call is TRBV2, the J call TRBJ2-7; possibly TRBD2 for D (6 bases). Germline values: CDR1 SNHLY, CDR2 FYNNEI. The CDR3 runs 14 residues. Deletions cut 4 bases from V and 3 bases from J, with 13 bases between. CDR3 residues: CASSGTNYNYEQYF. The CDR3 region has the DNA TGTGCCAGCAGTGGGACTAATTATAACTACGAGCAGTACTTC. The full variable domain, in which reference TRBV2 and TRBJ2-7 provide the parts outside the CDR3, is EPEVTQTPSHQVTQMGQEVILRCVPISNHLYFYWYRQILGQKVEFLVSFYNNEISEKSEIFDDQFSVERPDGSNFTLKIRSTKLEDSAMYFCASSGTNYNYEQYFGPGTRLTVT.

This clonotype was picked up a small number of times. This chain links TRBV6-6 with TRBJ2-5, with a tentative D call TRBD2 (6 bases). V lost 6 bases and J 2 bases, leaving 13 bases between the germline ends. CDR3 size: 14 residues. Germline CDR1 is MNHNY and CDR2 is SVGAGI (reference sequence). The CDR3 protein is CASSPGLVQETQYF. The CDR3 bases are TGTGCCAGCAGCCCGGGACTCGTACAAGAGACCCAGTACTTC.

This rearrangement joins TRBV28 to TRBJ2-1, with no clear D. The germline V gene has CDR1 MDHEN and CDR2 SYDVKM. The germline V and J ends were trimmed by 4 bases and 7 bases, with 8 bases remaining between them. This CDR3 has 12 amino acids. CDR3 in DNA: TGTGCCAGCAGTTCTTTTAGGAATGAGCAGTTCTTC. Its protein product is CASSSFRNEQFF.

Here the CDR3 DNA reads TGTGCCAGCAGCCCCGGCACGGCCGAGCAGTACTTC. This codes for CASSPGTAEQYF. The chain has TRBV7-9 and TRBJ2-7; D ambiguous. This CDR3 contains 12 residues. The germline V gene encodes CDR1 SEHNR and CDR2 FQNEAQ (reference sequence). The V and J ends lost 5 bases and 6 bases respectively, with 11 bases between them.

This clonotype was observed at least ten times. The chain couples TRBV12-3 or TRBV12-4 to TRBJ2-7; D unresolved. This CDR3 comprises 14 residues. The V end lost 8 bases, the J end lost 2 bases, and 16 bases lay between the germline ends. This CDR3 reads CASQEFVGTYEQYF. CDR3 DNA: TGTGCCAGCCAAGAGTTTGTCGGTACCTACGAGCAGTACTTC.

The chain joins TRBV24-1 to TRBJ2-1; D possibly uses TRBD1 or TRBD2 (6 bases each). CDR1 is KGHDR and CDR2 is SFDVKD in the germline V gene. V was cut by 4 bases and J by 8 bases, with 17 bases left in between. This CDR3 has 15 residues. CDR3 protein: CATSEPGGRFDEQFF. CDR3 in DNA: TGTGCCACCAGTGAGCCCGGGGGCAGGTTCGATGAGCAGTTCTTC.

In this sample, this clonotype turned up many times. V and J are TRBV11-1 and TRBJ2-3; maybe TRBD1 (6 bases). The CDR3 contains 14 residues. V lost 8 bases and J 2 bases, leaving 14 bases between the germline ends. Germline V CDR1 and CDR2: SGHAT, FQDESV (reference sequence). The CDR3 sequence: CASGDTGTTDTQYF. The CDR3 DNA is TGTGCCAGCGGGGACACCGGTACCACAGATACGCAGTATTTT.

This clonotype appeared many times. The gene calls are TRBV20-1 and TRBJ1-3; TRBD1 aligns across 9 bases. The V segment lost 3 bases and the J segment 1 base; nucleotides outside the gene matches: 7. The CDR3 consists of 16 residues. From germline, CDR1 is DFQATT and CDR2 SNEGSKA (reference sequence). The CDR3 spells CSARWWTGESGNTIYF. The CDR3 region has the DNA TGCAGTGCTAGGTGGTGGACAGGGGAGTCTGGAAACACCATATATTTT.

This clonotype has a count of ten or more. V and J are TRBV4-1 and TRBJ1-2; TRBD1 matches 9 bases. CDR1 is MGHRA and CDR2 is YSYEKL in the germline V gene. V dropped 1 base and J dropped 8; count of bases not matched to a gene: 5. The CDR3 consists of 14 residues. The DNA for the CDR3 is TGCGCCAGCAGCCAAGGGGGACAGGGAAGAGGCTACACCTTC. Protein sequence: CASSQGGQGRGYTF.

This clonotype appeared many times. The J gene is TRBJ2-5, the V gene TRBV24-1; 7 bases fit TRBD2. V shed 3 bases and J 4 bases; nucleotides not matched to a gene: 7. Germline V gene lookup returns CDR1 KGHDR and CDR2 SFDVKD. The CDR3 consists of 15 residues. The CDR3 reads CATSDRAGLRETQYF. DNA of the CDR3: TGTGCCACCAGTGATCGAGCGGGATTACGAGAGACCCAGTACTTC.

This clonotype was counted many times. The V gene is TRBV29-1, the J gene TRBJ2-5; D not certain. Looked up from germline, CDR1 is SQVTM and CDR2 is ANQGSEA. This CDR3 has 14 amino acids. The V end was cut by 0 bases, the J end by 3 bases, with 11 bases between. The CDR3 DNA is TGCAGCGTTGAAGATCGGTGGTCGGAAGAGACCCAGTACTTC. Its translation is CSVEDRWSEETQYF.

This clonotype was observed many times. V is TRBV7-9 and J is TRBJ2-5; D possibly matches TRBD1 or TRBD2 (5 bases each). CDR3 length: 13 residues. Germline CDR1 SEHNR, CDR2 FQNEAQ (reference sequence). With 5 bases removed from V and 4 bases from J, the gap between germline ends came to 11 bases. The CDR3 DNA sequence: TGTGCCAGCAGCGTAACCGGGGCAGAGACCCAGTACTTC. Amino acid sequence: CASSVTGAETQYF.

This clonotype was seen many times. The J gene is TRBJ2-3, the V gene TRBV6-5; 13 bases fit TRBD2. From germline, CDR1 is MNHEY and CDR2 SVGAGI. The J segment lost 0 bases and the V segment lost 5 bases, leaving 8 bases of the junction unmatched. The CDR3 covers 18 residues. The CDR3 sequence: CASSRHLGLAGSTDTQYF. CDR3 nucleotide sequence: TGTGCCAGCAGTCGCCACCTGGGACTAGCGGGGAGCACAGATACGCAGTATTTT.

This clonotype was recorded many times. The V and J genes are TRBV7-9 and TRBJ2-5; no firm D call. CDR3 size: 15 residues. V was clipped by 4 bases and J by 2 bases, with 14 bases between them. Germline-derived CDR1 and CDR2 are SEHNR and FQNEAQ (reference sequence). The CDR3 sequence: CASSSTTRGQETQYF. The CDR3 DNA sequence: TGTGCCAGCAGCTCAACTACACGTGGGCAAGAGACCCAGTACTTC.

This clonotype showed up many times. The CDR3 bases are TGTGCCAGCAGCTTAGATGGTGGGTACAATGAGCAGTTCTTC. It codes for CASSLDGGYNEQFF. The gene calls are TRBV11-2 and TRBJ2-1; D is uncertain. The CDR3 is made up of 14 amino acids. Germline assignment: CDR1 SGHAT and CDR2 FQNNGV. Trimming left V 0 bases short and J 4 bases short, with 7 bases between.

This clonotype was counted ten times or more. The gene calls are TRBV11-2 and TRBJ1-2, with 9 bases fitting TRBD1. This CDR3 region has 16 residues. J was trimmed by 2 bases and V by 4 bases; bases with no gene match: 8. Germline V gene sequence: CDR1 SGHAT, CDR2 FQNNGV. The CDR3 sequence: CASSSTGTGLNYGYTF. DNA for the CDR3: TGTGCCAGCAGCTCCACCGGGACAGGGCTAAACTATGGCTACACCTTC.

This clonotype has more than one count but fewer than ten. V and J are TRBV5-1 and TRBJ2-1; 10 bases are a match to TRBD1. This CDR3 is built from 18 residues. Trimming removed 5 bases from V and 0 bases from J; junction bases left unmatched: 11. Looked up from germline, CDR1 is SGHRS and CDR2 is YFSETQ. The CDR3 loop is CASRFGQGVTFSYNEQFF. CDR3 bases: TGCGCCAGCAGATTCGGACAGGGGGTAACTTTCTCCTACAATGAGCAGTTCTTC.

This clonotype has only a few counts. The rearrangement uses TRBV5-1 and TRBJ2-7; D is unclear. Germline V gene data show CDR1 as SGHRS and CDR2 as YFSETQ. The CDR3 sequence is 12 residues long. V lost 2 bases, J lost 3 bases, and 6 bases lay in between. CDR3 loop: CASSFSSYEQYF. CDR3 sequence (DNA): TGCGCCAGCAGCTTCAGTAGCTACGAGCAGTACTTC.

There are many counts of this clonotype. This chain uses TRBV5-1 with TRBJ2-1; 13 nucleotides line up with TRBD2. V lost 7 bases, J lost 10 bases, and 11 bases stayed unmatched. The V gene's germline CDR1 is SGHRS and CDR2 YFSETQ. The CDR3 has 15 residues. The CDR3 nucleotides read TGCGCCAGCTCCTTTCGGACTAGCGGGGGTTGGGAGCAGTTCTTC. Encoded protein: CASSFRTSGGWEQFF. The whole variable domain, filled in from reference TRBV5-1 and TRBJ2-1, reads KAGVTQTPRYLIKTRGQQVTLSCSPISGHRSVSWYQQTPGQGLQFLFEYFSETQRNKGNFPGRFSGRQFSNSRSEMNVSTLELGDSALYLCASSFRTSGGWEQFFGPGTRLTVL.